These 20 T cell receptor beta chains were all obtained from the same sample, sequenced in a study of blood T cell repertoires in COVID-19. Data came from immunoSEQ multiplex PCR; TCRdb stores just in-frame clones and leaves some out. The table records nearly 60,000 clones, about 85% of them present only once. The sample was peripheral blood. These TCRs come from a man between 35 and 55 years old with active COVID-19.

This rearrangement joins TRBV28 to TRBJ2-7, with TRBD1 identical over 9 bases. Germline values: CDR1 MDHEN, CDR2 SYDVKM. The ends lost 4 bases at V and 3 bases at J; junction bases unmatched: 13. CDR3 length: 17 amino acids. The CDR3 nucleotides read TGTGCCAGCAGTTCCCCCTCGGGACAGGGCTCCCTCTACGAGCAGTACTTC. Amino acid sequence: CASSSPSGQGSLYEQYF.

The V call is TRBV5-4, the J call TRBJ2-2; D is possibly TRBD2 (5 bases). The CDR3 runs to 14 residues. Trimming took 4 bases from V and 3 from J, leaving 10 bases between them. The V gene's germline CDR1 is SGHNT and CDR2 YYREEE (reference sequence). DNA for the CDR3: TGTGCCAGCAGCCAAGCGGTAGACACCGGGGAGCTGTTTTTT. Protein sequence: CASSQAVDTGELFF.

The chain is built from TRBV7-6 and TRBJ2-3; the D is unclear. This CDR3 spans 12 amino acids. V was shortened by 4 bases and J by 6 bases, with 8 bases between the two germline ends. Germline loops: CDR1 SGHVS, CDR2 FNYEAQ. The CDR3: CASSSAEDTQYF. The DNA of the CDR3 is TGTGCCAGCAGCTCAGCCGAGGATACGCAGTATTTT. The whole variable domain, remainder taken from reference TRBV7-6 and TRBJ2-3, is GAGVSQSPRYKVTKRGQDVALRCDPISGHVSLYWYRQALGQGPEFLTYFNYEAQQDKSGLPNDRFSAERPEGSISTLTIQRTEQRDSAMYRCASSSAEDTQYFGPGTRLTVL.

The CDR3 loop is CASSLVTNYGYTF. DNA of the CDR3: TGTGCCAGCAGCTTGGTCACAAACTATGGCTACACCTTC. The V gene is TRBV7-2, the J gene TRBJ1-2; D call uncertain. CDR3 length equals 13 residues. Germline V gives CDR1 SGHTA, CDR2 FQGNSA. V lost 3 bases and J 2 bases, leaving 7 bases between the germline ends.

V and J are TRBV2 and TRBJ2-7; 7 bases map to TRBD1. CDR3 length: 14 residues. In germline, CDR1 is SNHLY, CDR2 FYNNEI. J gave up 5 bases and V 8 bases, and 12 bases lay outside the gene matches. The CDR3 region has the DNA TGTGCCAGCGGAAAAGGGGGCGGAAGTAACGAGCAGTACTTC. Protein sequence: CASGKGGGSNEQYF.

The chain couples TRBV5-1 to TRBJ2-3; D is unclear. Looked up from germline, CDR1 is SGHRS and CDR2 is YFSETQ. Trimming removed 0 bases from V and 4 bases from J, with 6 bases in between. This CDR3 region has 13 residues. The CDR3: CASSLAGSDTQYF. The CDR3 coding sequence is TGCGCCAGCAGCTTGGCCGGGTCAGATACGCAGTATTTT. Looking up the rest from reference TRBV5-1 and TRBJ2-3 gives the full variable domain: KAGVTQTPRYLIKTRGQQVTLSCSPISGHRSVSWYQQTPGQGLQFLFEYFSETQRNKGNFPGRFSGRQFSNSRSEMNVSTLELGDSALYLCASSLAGSDTQYFGPGTRLTVL.

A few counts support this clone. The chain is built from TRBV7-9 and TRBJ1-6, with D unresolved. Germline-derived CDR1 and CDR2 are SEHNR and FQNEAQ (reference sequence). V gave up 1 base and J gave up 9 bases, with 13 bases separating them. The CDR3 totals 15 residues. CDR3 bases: TGTGCCAGCAGCTTAGGTACACCAGGTTTTTCACCCCTCCACTTT. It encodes CASSLGTPGFSPLHF.

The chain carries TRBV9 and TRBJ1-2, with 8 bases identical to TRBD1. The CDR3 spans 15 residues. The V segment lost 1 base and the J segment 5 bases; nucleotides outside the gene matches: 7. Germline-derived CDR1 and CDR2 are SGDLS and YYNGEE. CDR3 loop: CASSVNDRGGYGYTF. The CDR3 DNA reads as TGTGCCAGCAGCGTAAATGACAGGGGAGGATATGGCTACACCTTC. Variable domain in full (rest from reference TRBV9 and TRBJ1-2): DSGVTQTPKHLITATGQRVTLRCSPRSGDLSVYWYQQSLDQGLQFLIQYYNGEERAKGNILERFSAQQFPDLHSELNLSSLELGDSALYFCASSVNDRGGYGYTFGSGTRLTVV.

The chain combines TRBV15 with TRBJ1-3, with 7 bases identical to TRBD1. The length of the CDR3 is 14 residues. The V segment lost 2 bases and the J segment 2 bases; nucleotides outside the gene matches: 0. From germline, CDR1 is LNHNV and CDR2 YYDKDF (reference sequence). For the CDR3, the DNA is TGTGCCACCAGCAGAACAGGGGCTGGAAACACCATATATTTT. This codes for CATSRTGAGNTIYF.

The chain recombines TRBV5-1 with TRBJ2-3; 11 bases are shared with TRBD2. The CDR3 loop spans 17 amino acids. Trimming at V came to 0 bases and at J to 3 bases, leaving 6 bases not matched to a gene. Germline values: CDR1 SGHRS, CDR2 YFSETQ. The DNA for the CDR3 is TGCGCCAGCAGCTTGGCCGGAACTAGCGGGAGAACAGATACGCAGTATTTT. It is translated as CASSLAGTSGRTDTQYF.

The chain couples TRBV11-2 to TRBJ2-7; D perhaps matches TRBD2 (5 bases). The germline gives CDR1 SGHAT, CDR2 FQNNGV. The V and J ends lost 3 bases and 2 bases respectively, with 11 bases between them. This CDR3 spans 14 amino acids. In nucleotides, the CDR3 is TGTGCCAGCAGCTTCATCCGGGGTACCTACGAGCAGTACTTC. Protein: CASSFIRGTYEQYF. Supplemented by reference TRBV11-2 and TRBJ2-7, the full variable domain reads EAGVAQSPRYKIIEKRQSVAFWCNPISGHATLYWYQQILGQGPKLLIQFQNNGVVDDSQLPKDRFSAERLKGVDSTLKIQPAKLEDSAVYLCASSFIRGTYEQYFGPGTRLTVT.

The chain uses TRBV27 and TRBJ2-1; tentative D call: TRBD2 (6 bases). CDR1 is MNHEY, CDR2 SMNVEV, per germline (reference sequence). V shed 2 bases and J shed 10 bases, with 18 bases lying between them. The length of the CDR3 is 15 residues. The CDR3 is CASSLTSSGYGEQFF. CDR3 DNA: TGTGCCAGCAGTTTAACTAGCAGCGGGTATGGCGAGCAGTTCTTC.

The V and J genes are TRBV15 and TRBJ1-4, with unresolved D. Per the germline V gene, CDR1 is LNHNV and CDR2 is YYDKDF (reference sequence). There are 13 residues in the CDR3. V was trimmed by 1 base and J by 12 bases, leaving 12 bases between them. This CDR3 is CATSRAPGKELFF. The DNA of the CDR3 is TGTGCCACCAGCAGAGCCCCGGGGAAGGAACTGTTTTTT.

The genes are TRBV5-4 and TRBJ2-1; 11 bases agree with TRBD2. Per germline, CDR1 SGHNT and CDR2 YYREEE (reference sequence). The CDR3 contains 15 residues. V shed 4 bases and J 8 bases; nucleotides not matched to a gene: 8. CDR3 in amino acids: CASSLRTSGSDEQFF. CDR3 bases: TGTGCCAGCAGCCTCAGGACTAGCGGGTCCGATGAGCAGTTCTTC.

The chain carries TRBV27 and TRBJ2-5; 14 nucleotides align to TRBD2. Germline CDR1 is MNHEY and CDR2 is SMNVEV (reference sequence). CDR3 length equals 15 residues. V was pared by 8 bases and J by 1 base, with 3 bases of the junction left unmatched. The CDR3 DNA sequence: TGTGCCAGCGGGACTAGCGGGAGACCCCAAGAGACCCAGTACTTC. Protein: CASGTSGRPQETQYF.

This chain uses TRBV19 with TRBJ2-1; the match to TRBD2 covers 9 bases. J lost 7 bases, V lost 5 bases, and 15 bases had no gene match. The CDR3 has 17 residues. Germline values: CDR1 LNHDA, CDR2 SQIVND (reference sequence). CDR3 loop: CASSPGGLAGAGNEQFF. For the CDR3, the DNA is TGTGCCAGTAGTCCAGGGGGGTTAGCGGGAGCGGGAAATGAGCAGTTCTTC.

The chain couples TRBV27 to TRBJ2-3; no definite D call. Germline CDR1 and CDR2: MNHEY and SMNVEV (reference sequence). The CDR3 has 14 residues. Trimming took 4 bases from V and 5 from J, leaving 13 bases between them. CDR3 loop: CASSSPLRGDTQYF. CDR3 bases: TGTGCCAGCAGTTCTCCCCTCCGAGGAGATACGCAGTATTTT.

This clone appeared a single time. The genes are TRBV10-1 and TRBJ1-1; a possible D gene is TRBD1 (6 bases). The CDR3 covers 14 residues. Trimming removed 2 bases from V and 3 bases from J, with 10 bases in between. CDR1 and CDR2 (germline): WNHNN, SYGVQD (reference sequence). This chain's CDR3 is CASSEGTLYTEAFF. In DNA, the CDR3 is TGCGCCAGCAGTGAGGGGACACTCTACACTGAAGCTTTCTTT.

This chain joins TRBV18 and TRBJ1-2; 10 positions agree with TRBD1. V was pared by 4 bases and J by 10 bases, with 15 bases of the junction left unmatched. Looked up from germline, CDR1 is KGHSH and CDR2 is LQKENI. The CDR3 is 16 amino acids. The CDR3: CASSLSTGGLGGVYTF. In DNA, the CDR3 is TGTGCCAGCTCACTATCGACAGGGGGCTTAGGAGGTGTCTACACCTTC.

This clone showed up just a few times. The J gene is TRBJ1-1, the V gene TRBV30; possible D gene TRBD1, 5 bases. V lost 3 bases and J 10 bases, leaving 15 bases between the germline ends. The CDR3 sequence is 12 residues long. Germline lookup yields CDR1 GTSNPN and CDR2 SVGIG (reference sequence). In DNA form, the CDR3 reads TGTGCCTGGAGAGCCGGGACTCTTGGAGCTTTCTTT. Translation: CAWRAGTLGAFF.